This entry lists 7 T cell receptor beta chains sequenced from one sample in a study of post-analysis software for immune sequencing data. The antigens these receptors bind are not known. TCR beta libraries were prepared from cDNA with unique molecular identifiers. TCRdb called the PCR reads again in MiXCR, with one record for every CDR3 protein. The sample holds hundreds of thousands of distinct CDR3 sequences; under 55% are singletons and the top ten take about an eighth. Study observations and caveats: TRBV segments more frequent in patients than in controls numbered a few and included TRBV5-6, TRBV5-1 and TRBV20-1.

Specimen: blood. Source of these receptors: a girl aged 10-17 years with multiple sclerosis.

This clonotype was observed a handful of times. V and J are TRBV5-5 and TRBJ2-1; no clear D gene. Trimming stripped 0 bases from V and 6 bases from J, with 10 bases between. The germline gives CDR1 SGHKS, CDR2 YYEKEE (reference sequence). CDR3 length equals 14 residues. CDR3 sequence (DNA): TGTGCCAGCAGCTTGGCGGGCGGAAGCAATGAGCAGTTCTTC. This codes for CASSLAGGSNEQFF.

J is TRBJ2-1 and V is TRBV4-1, with D perhaps assigned TRBD1 or TRBD2 (5 bases each). Germline V gene sequence: CDR1 MGHRA, CDR2 YSYEKL. This CDR3 contains 16 residues. V was shortened by 2 bases and J by 2 bases, with 13 bases between the two germline ends. The CDR3 DNA sequence: TGCGCCAGCAGCCAAAACCGGGACCCGACCTACAATGAGCAGTTCTTC. Encoded protein: CASSQNRDPTYNEQFF.

This clonotype has just a few counts. The chain recombines TRBV7-9 with TRBJ2-5; 7 positions match TRBD1. Matching the DNA end better, TRBJ2-7 makes the J call doubtful. Per the germline V gene, CDR1 is SEHNR and CDR2 is FQNEAQ (reference sequence). The CDR3 spans 13 residues. The CDR3 is CASSLGQRSEQYF. CDR3 in DNA: TGTGCCAGCAGCTTGGGACAGCGTTCCGAGCAGTACTTC.

The rearrangement uses TRBV21-1 and TRBJ1-2; TRBD1, the table's D call, lacks a check against the DNA. TRBV21-1 is listed as a pseudogene. The CDR3 totals 14 residues. The CDR3 here is CASSKVRGGYGYTF. The CDR3 region has the DNA TGTGCCAGCAGCAAAGTAAGGGGCGGCTATGGCTACACCTTC.

This clonotype has only a few counts. The chain couples TRBV29-1 to TRBJ2-7, with D perhaps given as TRBD1 or TRBD2 (5 bases each). The CDR3 extends over 14 amino acids. Germline lookup yields CDR1 SQVTM and CDR2 ANQGSEA. V lost 7 bases to trimming and J lost 0 bases, with 16 bases between them. The CDR3 nucleotides read TGCAGCGCCGTCGGGACGGTCAGCTCCTACGAGCAGTACTTC. Its translation: CSAVGTVSSYEQYF.

V is TRBV27 and J is TRBJ1-1; the D is unclear. CDR1 and CDR2 (germline): MNHEY, SMNVEV (reference sequence). The CDR3 covers 13 residues. The V gene lost 5 bases and the J gene lost 4 bases, with 11 bases spanning the gap. CDR3 bases: TGTGCCAGCAGTGGCCAGGAGAGCACTGAAGCTTTCTTT. Translating it yields CASSGQESTEAFF.

This clonotype was recorded a few times. The chain couples TRBV10-3 to TRBJ2-7, with D perhaps matching TRBD2 (5 bases). V lost 1 base, J lost 3 bases, and 13 bases lay in between. Per the germline V gene, CDR1 is ENHRY and CDR2 is SYGVKD. CDR3 length: 15 amino acids. CDR3 DNA sequence: TGTGCCATCAGTGAGTATCGGGGAGCGGACTACGAGCAGTACTTC. Translating it yields CAISEYRGADYEQYF.